Following are 25 T cell receptor beta chains from one sample sequenced in a study. Each CDR3 protein is one row after TCRdb ran MiXCR on the 5' RACE reads. Of about 42,000 distinct CDR3 sequences listed, around 30% are singletons. The sample was tumor-infiltrating memory CD4+ T cells sorted from the breast tumor. This sample's subset: memory CD4+ T cells, CD4+CD45RO+CD25-. The receptors originated from a female donor with breast cancer.

The chain carries TRBV3-1 and TRBJ2-1; D unresolved. V lost 6 bases to trimming and J lost 7 bases, with 16 bases between them. Germline CDR1 reads LGHDT; CDR2 reads YNNKEL (reference sequence). CDR3 size: 14 residues. Here the CDR3 DNA reads TGTGCCAGCAGGGATACTGACGGAAGGAATGAGCAGTTCTTC. Protein sequence: CASRDTDGRNEQFF.

On this clonotype itself: Possible read error: a much larger clone is one base away. The J gene is TRBJ2-3, the V gene TRBV4-2; 8 bases agree with TRBD2. The CDR3 runs to 15 residues. CDR1 is LGHNA, CDR2 YNFKEQ, per germline. The trim removed 4 bases at V and 8 bases at J, leaving 11 bases unmatched. CDR3 DNA sequence: TGTGCCAGCAGCCCCAGCGGGAGCGGGTCAGGTACGCAGTATTTT. This codes for CASSPSGSGSGTQYF.

The genes are TRBV6-5 and TRBJ2-5, with 8 bases fitting TRBD2. Germline V gene lookup returns CDR1 MNHEY and CDR2 SVGAGI. The V segment lost 6 bases and the J segment 1 base; nucleotides outside the gene matches: 4. This CDR3 spans 14 amino acids. CDR3 loop: CASRSGGVQETQYF. In nucleotides, the CDR3 is TGTGCCAGCAGGTCGGGGGGGGTCCAAGAGACCCAGTACTTC.

This clonotype was observed a handful of times. The chain is built from TRBV7-8 and TRBJ2-7, with no clear D. The germline CDR1 and CDR2 sequences are SGHVS and FQNEAQ. V was pared by 5 bases and J by 2 bases, with 13 bases between. The CDR3 consists of 14 residues. The CDR3 DNA follows: TGTGCCAGCAGCCTGATGGGCAGTACCTACGAGCAGTACTTC. Translated, it gives CASSLMGSTYEQYF. The variable domain in full, with the rest retrieved from reference TRBV7-8 and TRBJ2-7, is GAGVSQSPRYKVAKRGQDVALRCDPISGHVSLFWYQQALGQGPEFLTYFQNEAQLDKSGLPSDRFFAERPEGSVSTLKIQRTQQEDSAVYLCASSLMGSTYEQYFGPGTRLTVT.

This chain links TRBV7-9 with TRBJ2-3, with 10 bases aligning to TRBD1. J was trimmed by 4 bases and V by 5 bases; bases with no gene match: 12. CDR3 length equals 17 residues. Germline-derived CDR1 and CDR2 are SEHNR and FQNEAQ (reference sequence). CDR3 nucleotide sequence: TGTGCCAGCAGCGAGCTGGGGGGACAGGGGCTTCCAGATACGCAGTATTTT. Translation gives CASSELGGQGLPDTQYF. The full variable domain, completed using reference TRBV7-9 and TRBJ2-3, is DTGVSQNPRHKITKRGQNVTFRCDPISEHNRLYWYRQTLGQGPEFLTYFQNEAQLEKSRLLSDRFSAERPKGSFSTLEIQRTEQGDSAMYLCASSELGGQGLPDTQYFGPGTRLTVL.

CDR3 amino acids: CASSLDPGQFRLTDTQYF. The CDR3 DNA sequence: TGTGCCAGCAGCTTGGACCCGGGACAATTCCGCCTCACAGATACGCAGTATTTT. The chain recombines TRBV5-5 with TRBJ2-3, with D possibly matching TRBD1 (6 bases). CDR3 length: 18 residues. Per the germline V gene, CDR1 is SGHKS and CDR2 is YYEKEE (reference sequence). V was pared by 0 bases and J by 2 bases, with 19 bases between.

The V and J genes are TRBV4-1 and TRBJ2-7, with D tentatively TRBD1 (5 bases). Between the trimmed V and J ends, which lost 1 base and 1 base, there was a span of 17 bases. The CDR3 runs 17 residues. Germline V gives CDR1 MGHRA, CDR2 YSYEKL. DNA for the CDR3: TGCGCCAGCAGCCAAGTCCGACTGGGAAGGGGATCCTACGAGCAGTACTTC. Encoded protein: CASSQVRLGRGSYEQYF.

CDR3 bases: TGCAGTGCTAGAGGACTAGATCCTGGGTTCTACAATGAGCAGTTCTTC. Protein: CSARGLDPGFYNEQFF. V gene TRBV20-1 combines with J gene TRBJ2-1, with D possibly matching TRBD2 (6 bases). The CDR3 contains 16 residues. Trimming removed 1 base from V and 3 bases from J, with 16 bases in between. Germline V gene sequence: CDR1 DFQATT, CDR2 SNEGSKA (reference sequence).

The chain is built from TRBV6-5 and TRBJ2-7, with 8 positions matching TRBD2. CDR1 is MNHEY, CDR2 SVGAGI, per germline. The CDR3 consists of 14 residues. V shed 6 bases, J shed 1 base, and the junction held 5 bases outside the gene matches. The CDR3, as DNA: TGTGCCAGCAGACAACTAGCGGTTTCCTACGAGCAGTACTTC. This codes for CASRQLAVSYEQYF.

The CDR3 region has the DNA TGTGCCAGCAGTGTCTTTGGGACCGTGAGCTCCTACGAGCAGTACTTC. Translated, it gives CASSVFGTVSSYEQYF. The genes are TRBV2 and TRBJ2-7; TRBD1 or TRBD2 may be the D gene (5 bases each). Trimming removed 4 bases from V and 0 bases from J, with 16 bases in between. The CDR3 consists of 16 residues. The germline V gene has CDR1 SNHLY and CDR2 FYNNEI.

This clonotype came up many times. This rearrangement joins TRBV24-1 to TRBJ2-6; unclear D gene. Germline CDR1 KGHDR, CDR2 SFDVKD. The V and J ends lost 3 bases and 0 bases respectively, with 8 bases between them. This CDR3 spans 16 amino acids. DNA of the CDR3: TGTGCCACCAGTGATCCTGGACCCTCTGGGGCCAACGTCCTGACTTTC. Protein: CATSDPGPSGANVLTF.

This sequence joins TRBV7-2 and TRBJ2-1; 13 bases agree with TRBD2. Germline V lookup: CDR1 SGHTA, CDR2 FQGNSA. The trim removed 6 bases at V and 4 bases at J, leaving 3 bases unmatched. This CDR3 comprises 15 residues. In DNA, the CDR3 is TGTGCCAGCAGTACTAGCGGGAGGGCGTACAATGAGCAGTTCTTC. Translating it yields CASSTSGRAYNEQFF.

The chain has TRBV29-1 and TRBJ2-3; weak D call: TRBD2 (6 bases). Trimming stripped 1 base from V and 2 bases from J, with 16 bases between. The CDR3 spans 16 residues. The germline V gene has CDR1 SQVTM and CDR2 ANQGSEA. The CDR3, as DNA: TGCAGCGTTGAAGCCCGCGGCGGGGCTTACACAGATACGCAGTATTTT. Encoded protein: CSVEARGGAYTDTQYF.

This clonotype was observed once. The rearrangement uses TRBV7-9 and TRBJ2-7; D may be TRBD2 (5 bases). Germline values: CDR1 SEHNR, CDR2 FQNEAQ (reference sequence). Trimming pared 10 bases from V and 6 bases from J, leaving 13 bases between. The CDR3 spans 11 residues. This chain's CDR3 is CANTSEGEQYF. The DNA of the CDR3 is TGTGCCAACACCTCAGAGGGCGAGCAGTACTTC. The full variable domain, completed using reference TRBV7-9 and TRBJ2-7, is DTGVSQNPRHKITKRGQNVTFRCDPISEHNRLYWYRQTLGQGPEFLTYFQNEAQLEKSRLLSDRFSAERPKGSFSTLEIQRTEQGDSAMYLCANTSEGEQYFGPGTRLTVT.

The chain combines TRBV7-2 with TRBJ2-7; TRBD2 matches at 8 bases. V trimming: 1 base; J trimming: 7 bases; junction bases outside the gene matches: 9. Germline assignment: CDR1 SGHTA and CDR2 FQGNSA. The CDR3 totals 15 residues. The CDR3 is CASSLETSGWREQYF. The CDR3 DNA reads as TGTGCCAGCAGCTTAGAAACTAGCGGATGGCGAGAGCAGTACTTC. The variable domain in full, completed from reference TRBV7-2 and TRBJ2-7, reads GAGVSQSPSNKVTEKGKDVELRCDPISGHTALYWYRQSLGQGLEFLIYFQGNSAPDKSGLPSDRFSAERTGGSVSTLTIQRTQQEDSAVYLCASSLETSGWREQYFGPGTRLTVT.

This clonotype came up many times. V is TRBV13 and J is TRBJ2-5; D is unresolved. V dropped 4 bases and J dropped 5 bases, with 14 bases sitting between them. The length of the CDR3 is 14 residues. Germline V CDR1 and CDR2: PRHDT, FYEKMQ (reference sequence). CDR3 loop: CASSSQLIRETQYF. The CDR3 DNA sequence: TGTGCCAGCAGCTCCCAACTTATTCGTGAGACCCAGTACTTC.

The rearrangement links TRBV7-8 to TRBJ2-2, with D possibly called TRBD1 or TRBD2 (5 bases each). Trimming took off 1 base at V and 6 bases at J, with 15 bases between the two ends. The CDR3 is 16 residues long. Germline CDR1 reads SGHVS; CDR2 reads FQNEAQ. The CDR3 spells CASSLEVGRPPGELFF. The CDR3 DNA sequence: TGTGCCAGCAGCTTAGAGGTGGGACGACCTCCCGGGGAGCTGTTTTTT.

This clonotype was seen many times. The genes are TRBV5-1 and TRBJ2-7; maybe TRBD2 (6 bases). V was pared by 0 bases and J by 2 bases, with 12 bases between. Germline V gives CDR1 SGHRS, CDR2 YFSETQ. The CDR3 is made up of 15 amino acids. Written as DNA, the CDR3 is TGCGCCAGCAGCTTGGTTCCTAGCGAGGCCTACGAGCAGTACTTC. Amino acid sequence: CASSLVPSEAYEQYF.

The chain is built from TRBV5-5 and TRBJ2-4, with D maybe TRBD2 (5 bases). Germline V gene lookup returns CDR1 SGHKS and CDR2 YYEKEE (reference sequence). Deletions cut 1 base from V and 0 bases from J, with 11 bases between. The CDR3 sequence is 16 residues long. The CDR3 DNA reads as TGTGCCAGCAGCTTGTTGTCAGGACTAGCCAAAAACATTCAGTACTTC. Protein product: CASSLLSGLAKNIQYF.

This clonotype has at least ten counts. The V and J genes are TRBV6-1 and TRBJ2-7; D is ambiguous. V was clipped by 8 bases and J by 6 bases, with 17 bases between them. This CDR3 comprises 13 residues. Germline V gene lookup returns CDR1 MNHNS and CDR2 SASEGT. This CDR3 reads CASRIQGVGEQYF. Written as DNA, the CDR3 is TGTGCCAGCCGTATTCAAGGCGTTGGCGAGCAGTACTTC.

The V gene is TRBV5-6, the J gene TRBJ2-5; no reliable D call. The CDR3 consists of 13 residues. Trimming removed 2 bases from V and 1 base from J, with 6 bases in between. Per the germline V gene, CDR1 is SGHDT and CDR2 is YYEEEE. CDR3 nucleotides: TGTGCCAGCAGCTTCGGCAGCCAAGAGACCCAGTACTTC. The encoded protein is CASSFGSQETQYF.

This clonotype was seen at least ten times. J is TRBJ2-3 and V is TRBV28, with 10 nucleotides matching TRBD2. The germline V gene has CDR1 MDHEN and CDR2 SYDVKM. Losses at the gene ends were 4 bases for V and 0 bases for J; bases not matched to a gene: 10. The CDR3 contains 18 residues. Written as DNA, the CDR3 is TGTGCCAGCAGTTCAACAGGACTAGCGGTAACTAGCACAGATACGCAGTATTTT. Encoded protein: CASSSTGLAVTSTDTQYF.

The chain has TRBV28 and TRBJ1-3, with D hard to call. Trimming shortened V by 2 bases and J by 4 bases, and 3 bases separated the two germline ends. CDR1 and CDR2 (germline): MDHEN, SYDVKM. This CDR3 spans 12 amino acids. CDR3: CASSLEGNTIYF. CDR3 nucleotide sequence: TGTGCCAGCAGTTTAGAGGGAAACACCATATATTTT.

The chain carries TRBV7-9 and TRBJ2-7, with 8 bases matching TRBD1. Losses at the gene ends were 5 bases for V and 6 bases for J; bases not matched to a gene: 3. Germline V lookup: CDR1 SEHNR, CDR2 FQNEAQ (reference sequence). The CDR3 covers 12 residues. CDR3 DNA sequence: TGTGCCAGCAGCGCCGACAGGGGCGAGCAGTACTTC. Its protein product is CASSADRGEQYF.

The chain links TRBV24-1 to TRBJ1-5; weak D call: TRBD1 (5 bases). Germline V gene lookup returns CDR1 KGHDR and CDR2 SFDVKD. Trimming took off 2 bases at V and 5 bases at J, with 9 bases between the two ends. This CDR3 is 14 amino acids long. Here the CDR3 DNA reads TGTGCCACCAGTGATTCCCGGGGCGATCAGCCCCAGCATTTT. Encoded protein: CATSDSRGDQPQHF.